This T cell receptor beta chain was identified in a study of response to subunit inactivated influenza vaccine. General study findings and limits: Authors suggested few new T cells are recruited by each seasonal influenza vaccination.

Using its own MiXCR run on the RT-PCR reads, TCRdb lists one record per CDR3 protein. The sample holds 650,000 to 850,000 distinct CDR3 sequences, about 15% seen once. This clonotype showed up many times. Its antigen is as yet unknown. V was pared by 4 bases and J by 3 bases, with 16 bases between. CDR1 and CDR2 (germline): SGHRS, YFSETQ. This CDR3 contains 15 residues. V gene TRBV5-1 combines with J gene TRBJ1-1, with D possibly TRBD1 on 6 matching bases. The sequencing used PBMCs from blood, collected approximately 15 days before vaccination. The receptor was derived from a man over 45 who received an inactivated influenza vaccine. DNA of the CDR3: TGCGCCAGCAGCGGGGACTCAGGACAGTACACTGAAGCTTTCTTT. This translates into CASSGDSGQYTEAFF.